The subject of this entry is one TCR beta chain. The antigen is not known. This sample was included in a study of T cell responses to AZD1222 COVID-19 vaccine. Study results and limitations: Two AZD1222 doses significantly raised spike-specific TCR breadth and depth over controls. Most donors were white British and more were female, and clonal diversity was possibly underestimated. The study identified only six AZD1222 recipients as seropositive at baseline.

This CDR3 is 15 amino acids long. Generated by immunoSEQ multiplex PCR, the TCRdb table keeps only in-frame clones and is missing some. This table holds more than 95,000 clones, around 83% found once. Specimen: peripheral blood, collected 28 days after the second AZD1222 dose. V gene TRBV21-1 combines with J gene TRBJ2-7; the table's D gene call, TRBD2, was not cross checked with the DNA. TRBV21-1 is classified as a pseudogene. The TCR comes from an adult who received the AZD1222 COVID-19 vaccine. The CDR3 sequence is CASSRPRDPPDKQYF. CDR3 bases: TGTGCCAGCAGCAGGCCGCGGGACCCTCCGGATAAGCAGTACTTC.